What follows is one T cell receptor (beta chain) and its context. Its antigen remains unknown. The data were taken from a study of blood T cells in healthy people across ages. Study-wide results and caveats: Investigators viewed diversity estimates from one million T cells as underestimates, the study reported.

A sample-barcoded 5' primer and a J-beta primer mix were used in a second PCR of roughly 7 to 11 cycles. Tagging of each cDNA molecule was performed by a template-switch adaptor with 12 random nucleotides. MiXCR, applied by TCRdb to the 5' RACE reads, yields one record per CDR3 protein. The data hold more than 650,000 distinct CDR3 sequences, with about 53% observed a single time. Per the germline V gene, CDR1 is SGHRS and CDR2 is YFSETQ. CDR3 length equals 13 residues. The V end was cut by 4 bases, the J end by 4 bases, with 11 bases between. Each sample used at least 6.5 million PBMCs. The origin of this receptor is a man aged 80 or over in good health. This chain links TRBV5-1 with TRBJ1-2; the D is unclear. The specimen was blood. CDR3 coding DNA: TGCGCCAGCAGCCCAGACAAGCTCTATGGCTACACCTTC. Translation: CASSPDKLYGYTF. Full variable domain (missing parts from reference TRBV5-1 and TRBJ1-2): KAGVTQTPRYLIKTRGQQVTLSCSPISGHRSVSWYQQTPGQGLQFLFEYFSETQRNKGNFPGRFSGRQFSNSRSEMNVSTLELGDSALYLCASSPDKLYGYTFGSGTRLTVV.